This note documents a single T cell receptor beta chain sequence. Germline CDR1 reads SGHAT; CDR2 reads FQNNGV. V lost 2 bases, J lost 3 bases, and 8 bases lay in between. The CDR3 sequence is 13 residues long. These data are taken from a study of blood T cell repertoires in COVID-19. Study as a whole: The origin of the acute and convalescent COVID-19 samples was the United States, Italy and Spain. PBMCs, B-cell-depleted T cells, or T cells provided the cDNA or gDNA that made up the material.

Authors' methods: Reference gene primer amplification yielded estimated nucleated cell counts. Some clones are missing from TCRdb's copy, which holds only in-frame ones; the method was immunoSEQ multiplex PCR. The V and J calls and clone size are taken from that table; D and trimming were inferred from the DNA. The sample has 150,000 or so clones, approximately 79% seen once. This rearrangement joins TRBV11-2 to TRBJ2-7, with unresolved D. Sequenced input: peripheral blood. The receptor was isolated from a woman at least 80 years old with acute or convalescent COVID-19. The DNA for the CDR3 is TGTGCCAGCAGCTTAAATCACGGCTACGAGCAGTACTTC. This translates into CASSLNHGYEQYF.